The 24 T cell receptor beta chains in this list originate from one sample, sequenced in a study of blood T cell repertoires in COVID-19. Clones were read by immunoSEQ multiplex PCR, and TCRdb kept only the in-frame ones, dropping some. Altogether 75,000 to 85,000 clones are present, roughly four fifths being singletons, with the ten largest covering over 7%. The sample taken for sequencing was peripheral blood. These TCRs come from a human donor in a cohort sampled during active COVID-19.

V and J are TRBV30 and TRBJ1-5; D might be TRBD1 (5 bases). V was clipped by 4 bases and J by 6 bases, with 13 bases between them. The germline V gene has CDR1 GTSNPN and CDR2 SVGIG (reference sequence). CDR3 length: 13 residues. CDR3 in amino acids: CAWKFKGAQPQHF. The CDR3 DNA follows: TGTGCCTGGAAATTTAAAGGGGCTCAGCCCCAGCATTTT.

The V gene is TRBV12-5, the J gene TRBJ1-2, with no clear D. Trimming pared 9 bases from V and 4 bases from J, leaving 12 bases between. Germline V gives CDR1 LGHNT, CDR2 FRNRAP. The CDR3 totals 12 residues. CDR3 bases: TGTGCTAGCCGCTCGGAGGGCTATGGCTACACCTTC. Its translation is CASRSEGYGYTF.

The chain uses TRBV19 and TRBJ2-5; 9 bases are shared with TRBD1. J gave up 4 bases and V 1 base, and 7 bases lay outside the gene matches. The germline CDR1 and CDR2 sequences are LNHDA and SQIVND (reference sequence). The CDR3 length is 16 residues. The CDR3 sequence is CASSIGTGAGRETQYF. CDR3 nucleotide sequence: TGTGCCAGTAGTATAGGGACAGGGGCAGGACGAGAGACCCAGTACTTC.

The V call is TRBV5-1, the J call TRBJ2-5; tentatively, D is TRBD1 (5 bases). This CDR3 region has 14 residues. V lost 6 bases and J 5 bases, leaving 17 bases between the germline ends. Germline V gives CDR1 SGHRS, CDR2 YFSETQ. In nucleotides, the CDR3 is TGCGCCAGCACCTCCCAGGGTACGGTCGAGACCCAGTACTTC. Amino acid sequence: CASTSQGTVETQYF.

The chain links TRBV19 to TRBJ2-7, with D uncertain. Germline V lookup: CDR1 LNHDA, CDR2 SQIVND (reference sequence). V lost 7 bases to trimming and J lost 3 bases, with 10 bases between them. The CDR3 totals 12 residues. The CDR3 sequence: CASNNPGYEQYF. The CDR3 DNA reads as TGTGCCAGTAATAACCCCGGCTACGAGCAGTACTTC.

The rearrangement links TRBV30 to TRBJ2-7; weak D call: TRBD2 (6 bases). The CDR3 is 16 amino acids. CDR1 GTSNPN and CDR2 SVGIG come from the germline V gene (reference sequence). Between the trimmed V and J ends, which lost 3 bases and 0 bases, there was a span of 18 bases. For the CDR3, the DNA is TGTGCCTGGAGCCTACCGGGACTTAGGAGCTCCTACGAGCAGTACTTC. Translating it yields CAWSLPGLRSSYEQYF.

The J gene is TRBJ2-3, the V gene TRBV7-2, with 8 bases fitting TRBD2. Germline trimming cut 4 bases from V and 0 bases from J; bases unmatched to any gene: 6. This CDR3 is 16 amino acids long. Germline lookup yields CDR1 SGHTA and CDR2 FQGNSA. This CDR3 reads CASSYGLAASTDTQYF. CDR3 in DNA: TGTGCCAGCAGCTACGGACTAGCCGCGAGCACAGATACGCAGTATTTT. Supplemented by reference TRBV7-2 and TRBJ2-3, the full variable domain reads GAGVSQSPSNKVTEKGKDVELRCDPISGHTALYWYRQSLGQGLEFLIYFQGNSAPDKSGLPSDRFSAERTGGSVSTLTIQRTQQEDSAVYLCASSYGLAASTDTQYFGPGTRLTVL.

The genes are TRBV19 and TRBJ1-5; D gene uncertain. In germline, CDR1 is LNHDA, CDR2 SQIVND (reference sequence). The CDR3 length is 15 residues. Trimming stripped 6 bases from V and 0 bases from J, with 12 bases between. CDR3 DNA sequence: TGTGCCAGTAGGACGACTCACGATAGCAATCAGCCCCAGCATTTT. It translates to CASRTTHDSNQPQHF.

The V call is TRBV4-1, the J call TRBJ1-1; possible D gene TRBD1, 5 bases. Germline V lookup: CDR1 MGHRA, CDR2 YSYEKL. The CDR3 length is 19 residues. V lost 1 base to trimming and J lost 1 base, with 22 bases between them. The CDR3 sequence: CASSQVVAVQGASNTEAFF. CDR3 DNA sequence: TGCGCCAGCAGCCAAGTCGTAGCCGTCCAGGGCGCCTCGAACACTGAAGCTTTCTTT.

V gene TRBV6-2 or TRBV6-3 combines with J gene TRBJ1-5; unclear D gene. The CDR3 totals 15 residues. Germline values: CDR1 MNHEY, CDR2 SVGEGT. V was trimmed by 7 bases and J by 2 bases, leaving 15 bases between them. As DNA, the CDR3 is TGTGCCAGCACCCCGGCCCAGAGGGGCAATCAGCCCCAGCATTTT. Translation gives CASTPAQRGNQPQHF.

J is TRBJ1-6 and V is TRBV7-6, with D hard to call. The germline V gene has CDR1 SGHVS and CDR2 FNYEAQ. Deletions cut 5 bases from V and 0 bases from J, with 14 bases between. The CDR3 sequence is 17 residues long. CDR3 DNA sequence: TGTGCCAGCAGCCCGCTCGGGAAGAGCTCCTATAATTCACCCCTCCACTTT. Translating it yields CASSPLGKSSYNSPLHF.

J is TRBJ1-1 and V is TRBV6-2 or TRBV6-3; D is unresolved. CDR3 length: 14 residues. CDR1 is MNHEY and CDR2 is SVGEGT in the germline V gene. V lost 2 bases and J 2 bases, leaving 9 bases between the germline ends. CDR3 loop: CASSYVPLNTEAFF. CDR3 bases: TGTGCCAGCAGTTACGTCCCCTTAAACACTGAAGCTTTCTTT.

This clone is medium-sized by share. The V and J genes are TRBV9 and TRBJ1-6; D is perhaps TRBD1 (6 bases). Trimming shortened V by 0 bases and J by 7 bases, and 11 bases separated the two germline ends. CDR3 length: 15 amino acids. The germline V gene encodes CDR1 SGDLS and CDR2 YYNGEE. The CDR3 loop is CASSVATGSNSPLHF. CDR3 DNA sequence: TGTGCCAGCAGCGTAGCGACAGGCTCGAATTCACCCCTCCACTTT.

This chain uses TRBV7-2 with TRBJ2-7; TRBD1 might be the D (6 bases). CDR1 is SGHTA, CDR2 FQGNSA, per germline. Trimming removed 5 bases from V and 0 bases from J, with 14 bases in between. The CDR3 sequence is 15 residues long. The CDR3 nucleotides read TGTGCCAGCAGCGGGGGCGTTATGAGCTCCTACGAGCAGTACTTC. Encoded protein: CASSGGVMSSYEQYF.

A single count supports this clone. The chain is built from TRBV5-6 and TRBJ1-2; the match to TRBD1 covers 7 bases. Germline assignment: CDR1 SGHDT and CDR2 YYEEEE. The length of the CDR3 is 13 residues. V gave up 4 bases and J gave up 4 bases; unmatched junction bases: 4. The CDR3 region is CASSPRQGYGYTF. In DNA form, the CDR3 reads TGTGCCAGCAGCCCAAGACAGGGCTATGGCTACACCTTC. The full variable domain, completed using reference TRBV5-6 and TRBJ1-2, is DAGVTQSPTHLIKTRGQQVTLRCSPKSGHDTVSWYQQALGQGPQFIFQYYEEEERQRGNFPDRFSGHQFPNYSSELNVNALLLGDSALYLCASSPRQGYGYTFGSGTRLTVV.

Here the CDR3 reads CASSARDRAIYEQYF. CDR3 DNA sequence: TGTGCCAGTAGTGCCCGGGACAGGGCGATCTACGAGCAGTACTTC. V usage is TRBV19 and J usage is TRBJ2-7; 9 bases line up with TRBD1. This CDR3 spans 15 amino acids. From germline, CDR1 is LNHDA and CDR2 SQIVND (reference sequence). The V segment lost 5 bases and the J segment 3 bases; nucleotides outside the gene matches: 8.

The gene calls are TRBV7-3 and TRBJ2-1; D might be TRBD1 (5 bases). The V end was cut by 5 bases, the J end by 6 bases, with 14 bases between. Per the germline V gene, CDR1 is SGHTA and CDR2 is FQGTGA. The CDR3 consists of 14 residues. CDR3 sequence (DNA): TGTGCCAGCAGCCGAACCAGGGAAGTCAATGAGCAGTTCTTC. Translated, it gives CASSRTREVNEQFF.

The J gene is TRBJ2-7, the V gene TRBV19, with TRBD1 matching 11 bases. V shed 7 bases and J 4 bases; nucleotides not matched to a gene: 6. The germline CDR1 and CDR2 sequences are LNHDA and SQIVND (reference sequence). The length of the CDR3 is 14 residues. This chain's CDR3 is CASTSGQGVYEQYF. In DNA, the CDR3 is TGTGCCAGTACCTCGGGACAGGGGGTTTACGAGCAGTACTTC. Together with reference TRBV19 and TRBJ2-7, the CDR3 gives the full variable domain: DGGITQSPKYLFRKEGQNVTLSCEQNLNHDAMYWYRQDPGQGLRLIYYSQIVNDFQKGDIAEGYSVSREKKESFPLTVTSAQKNPTAFYLCASTSGQGVYEQYFGPGTRLTVT.

V usage is TRBV6-5 and J usage is TRBJ1-1, with TRBD1 matching over 8 bases. Germline CDR1 reads MNHEY; CDR2 reads SVGAGI. The V gene end was trimmed by 4 bases and the J gene end by 2 bases; junction bases not matched to a gene: 3. The length of the CDR3 is 14 residues. The CDR3 sequence: CASSFGQGNTEAFF. The CDR3 DNA reads TGTGCCAGCAGTTTCGGACAGGGTAACACTGAAGCTTTCTTT.

The rearrangement links TRBV5-1 to TRBJ2-5; TRBD1 matches 7 bases. The V and J ends lost 2 bases and 2 bases, in that order; junction bases with no gene match: 6. The CDR3 loop spans 15 amino acids. Germline-derived CDR1 and CDR2 are SGHRS and YFSETQ. The CDR3 sequence: CASSLQPGQQETQYF. DNA for the CDR3: TGCGCCAGCAGCTTACAGCCGGGACAGCAAGAGACCCAGTACTTC. The variable domain in full, completed from reference TRBV5-1 and TRBJ2-5, reads KAGVTQTPRYLIKTRGQQVTLSCSPISGHRSVSWYQQTPGQGLQFLFEYFSETQRNKGNFPGRFSGRQFSNSRSEMNVSTLELGDSALYLCASSLQPGQQETQYFGPGTRLLVL.

The chain recombines TRBV10-3 with TRBJ2-1, with TRBD1 identical over 7 bases. This CDR3 has 12 amino acids. After removal of 8 bases from V and 12 bases from J, the junction contained 10 bases not matched to a gene. CDR1 and CDR2 from the germline V gene are ENHRY and SYGVKD. In DNA form, the CDR3 reads TGTGCCATCCAGGGGGTCCTCGAGGGGCAGTTCTTC. The encoded protein is CAIQGVLEGQFF.

The chain couples TRBV19 to TRBJ1-2; TRBD1 agrees at 7 bases. V was pared by 6 bases and J by 8 bases, with 18 bases of the junction left unmatched. In germline, CDR1 is LNHDA, CDR2 SQIVND (reference sequence). CDR3 size: 16 residues. For the CDR3, the DNA is TGTGCCAGTAGCATGGTCAGGGGGTTAGCCGAGGGGGGCTACACCTTC. Encoded protein: CASSMVRGLAEGGYTF.

J is TRBJ2-7 and V is TRBV5-1; 10 bases align to TRBD1. The CDR3 is 14 amino acids. CDR1 is SGHRS, CDR2 YFSETQ, per germline. After removal of 4 bases from V and 3 bases from J, the junction contained 4 bases not matched to a gene. The CDR3 reads CASSPRDRGYEQYF. CDR3 DNA sequence: TGCGCCAGCAGCCCCCGGGACAGGGGCTACGAGCAGTACTTC.

The chain couples TRBV5-3 to TRBJ2-5, with 9 nucleotides matching TRBD2. TRBV5-3 is sorted into the ORF group, with uncertain function. The trim removed 4 bases at V and 6 bases at J, leaving 16 bases unmatched. This CDR3 has 17 residues. CDR3 sequence (DNA): TGTGCCAGAAGCCCCCGCCTAGCGGGGTGGGTGGAAAAGACCCAGTACTTC. Its protein product is CARSPRLAGWVEKTQYF.